These 4 T cell receptor beta chains came from one sample sequenced in a study of neurological immune-mediated disorders. Time point of the sample: longitudinal time-point 3. MiXCR, run by TCRdb on the 5' RACE reads, gives a single entry per CDR3 protein. The sample lists tens of thousands of distinct CDR3 sequences, roughly 7.7% seen once, with over 1.5% in the top ten. The sequencing sample was made of PBMCs. These receptors all stem from a middle-aged woman in good health.

This clonotype was picked up a small number of times. The chain employs TRBV7-3 and TRBJ2-1; 7 bases line up with TRBD2. Germline CDR1 and CDR2: SGHTA and FQGTGA. The CDR3 is 15 amino acids. Trimming took 5 bases from V and 4 from J; bases not matched to a gene: 8. CDR3 amino acids: CASSPSGALYNEQFF. For the CDR3, the DNA is TGTGCCAGCAGCCCCAGCGGGGCGCTATACAATGAGCAGTTCTTC.

In this sample, this clonotype turned up many times. The chain is built from TRBV6-2 or TRBV6-3 and TRBJ2-7, with 10 bases aligning to TRBD1. Per the germline V gene, CDR1 is MNHEY and CDR2 is SVGEGT. V lost 1 base to trimming and J lost 3 bases; unmatched junction nucleotides: 3. The length of the CDR3 is 15 residues. The CDR3 protein is CASSYYWTGGYEQYF. CDR3 DNA sequence: TGTGCCAGCAGTTACTATTGGACAGGGGGCTACGAGCAGTACTTC.

This clonotype was observed at least ten times. V usage is TRBV27 and J usage is TRBJ2-1; 9 positions agree with TRBD1. J lost 2 bases, V lost 6 bases, and 5 bases had no gene match. CDR1 and CDR2 (germline): MNHEY, SMNVEV (reference sequence). The CDR3 loop spans 15 amino acids. CDR3 coding DNA: TGTGCCAGCAGAGTGGACAGGGGAACCTACAATGAGCAGTTCTTC. Protein sequence: CASRVDRGTYNEQFF.

In this sample, this clonotype turned up many times. The rearrangement uses TRBV4-1 and TRBJ2-5; 8 bases fit TRBD1. Trimming cost V 2 bases and J 2 bases; bases outside gene matches: 19. CDR1 is MGHRA, CDR2 YSYEKL, per germline. CDR3 length equals 20 residues. CDR3 sequence (DNA): TGCGCCAGCAGCCAACCCACGGACAGGGTACCACCGTCCCCGCAAGAGACCCAGTACTTC. This translates into CASSQPTDRVPPSPQETQYF.